This entry lists 3 T cell receptor beta chains sequenced from one sample in a study of T-cell memory formation after mild COVID-19. MiXCR, applied by TCRdb to the 5' RACE reads, yields one record per CDR3 protein. The table lists over 500,000 distinct CDR3 sequences, about 18% of them singletons. The specimen was PBMCs or a T cell subset sorted from them (not recorded which). These receptors were collected from an adult woman who had mild COVID-19 (a few samples of this study predate the infection). Cell type and time point are not known.

The chain combines TRBV12-3 or TRBV12-4 with TRBJ1-6, with TRBD1 identical over 7 bases. Germline trimming cut 3 bases from V and 6 bases from J; bases unmatched to any gene: 5. This CDR3 comprises 15 residues. CDR3 residues: CASSFTPGGNSPLHF. CDR3 in DNA: TGTGCCAGCAGTTTTACCCCAGGGGGTAATTCACCCCTCCACTTT.

This clonotype has a handful of counts. The gene calls are TRBV11-3 and TRBJ1-1; possible D gene TRBD1, 5 bases. Per the germline V gene, CDR1 is SGHNT and CDR2 is YENEEA. The germline V and J ends were trimmed by 6 bases and 10 bases, with 42 bases remaining between them. The CDR3 has 21 residues. As DNA, the CDR3 is TGTGCCAGCAGGTTAAAACGTCACGGGGAAGGGGTAATATCGTCGTTGGTGGGAGCTTTCTTT. It yields the protein CASRLKRHGEGVISSLVGAFF.

The chain couples TRBV7-9 to TRBJ2-3, with 16 bases matching TRBD2. The V and J ends lost 5 bases and 4 bases, in that order; junction bases with no gene match: 6. Germline CDR1 reads SEHNR; CDR2 reads FQNEAQ (reference sequence). This CDR3 has 17 amino acids. This CDR3 is CASSQTGTSGGADTQYF. CDR3 DNA: TGTGCCAGCAGCCAGACCGGGACTAGCGGGGGGGCAGATACGCAGTATTTT.